Listed below are T cell receptor beta chains from one sample, sequenced in a study of human T cells and chemical hapten exposure. Using its own MiXCR run on the 5' RACE reads, TCRdb lists one record per CDR3 protein. Found here are tens of thousands of distinct CDR3 sequences, approximately 16% of them singletons; the top ten hold approximately 7%. These receptors came from a female donor in good health. The CDR3 runs from the conserved cysteine through the conserved F or W. D genes are given only for firm matches. Clone size is given for some rows only: seen once, a few or many times, or a class if the clone is expanded.

clone_size | j_call | d_call | v_call | cdr3_aa
NA | TRBJ1-1 | NA | TRBV6-2/TRBV6-3 | CASNLGTGRTEAFF
few | TRBJ1-3 | TRBD1 | TRBV4-1 | CASSHGQAQRSGNTIYF
many | TRBJ2-7 | NA | TRBV5-1 | CASSSDSYEQYF
many | TRBJ1-6 | TRBD1 | TRBV6-1 | CASGHGQGGSPLHF
NA | TRBJ2-7 | NA | TRBV5-1 | CASSSHGPEYEQYF
NA | TRBJ1-1 | NA | TRBV28 | CASSLQGRLNTEAFF
few | TRBJ2-1 | TRBD2 | TRBV15 | CATSRVTSGRNEQFF
few | TRBJ1-6 | NA | TRBV6-1 | CASSETTSYNSPLHF
many | TRBJ1-6 | NA | TRBV7-6 | CASSLVGGSPLHF
few | TRBJ1-1 | NA | TRBV10-3 | CAISEGQGTEAFF
NA | TRBJ2-5 | TRBD2 | TRBV3-1 | CASSQRFGGSFPRRYLQETQYF
few | TRBJ2-3 | NA | TRBV24-1 | CATSHWSTDTQYF
few | TRBJ2-7 | TRBD1 | TRBV5-1 | CASSLGGTAYEQYF
many | TRBJ1-1 | NA | TRBV20-1 | CSALLMNTEAFF
NA | TRBJ2-7 | TRBD2 | TRBV12-3/TRBV12-4 | CASRGTSKVDEQYF
few | TRBJ1-2 | TRBD1 | TRBV20-1 | CSARGQGANYGYTF
many | TRBJ1-1 | TRBD1 | TRBV20-1 | CSATTKDRGGAEAFF
NA | TRBJ1-2 | NA | TRBV11-2 | CASSLRQGGYYGYTF
NA | TRBJ1-2 | TRBD1 | TRBV5-1 | CASSSVGQGDYGYTF
NA | TRBJ1-1 | TRBD1 | TRBV7-2 | CASSYLGGPGQGPFF
NA | TRBJ1-3 | NA | TRBV28 | CASSPSRDSGNTIYF
few | TRBJ1-2 | NA | TRBV4-1 | CASSQDEGGGYGYTF
NA | TRBJ2-2 | TRBD2 | TRBV6-2/TRBV6-3 | CASSYSDSGGARTGELFF